The following is a TCR beta chain sequence with its context. Researchers ran the assay at a deep level. Measured with immunoSEQ multiplex PCR; TCRdb has only the in-frame clones, and not every one. This sample has about 2.3 million clones, with roughly 90% found just once. This CDR3 comprises 15 residues. Trimming shortened V by 4 bases and J by 2 bases, and 9 bases separated the two germline ends. CDR1 MGHDK and CDR2 SYGVNS come from the germline V gene. The data were obtained in a study of shared clonotypes between healthy human individuals. The receptor comes from a man aged 18 to 29 in good health. Some clones in this sample may be carry-over from other donors' samples. The sample was naive CD4+ T cells from PBMCs. The subset: CD45RA+ positively selected. This chain joins TRBV25-1 and TRBJ1-6; D is unresolved. CDR3 residues: CASSVTGPYNSPLHF. The CDR3 coding sequence is TGTGCCAGCAGTGTCACCGGGCCCTATAATTCACCCCTCCACTTT. The whole variable domain, remainder taken from reference TRBV25-1 and TRBJ1-6, is EADIYQTPRYLVIGTGKKITLECSQTMGHDKMYWYQQDPGMELHLIHYSYGVNSTEKGDLSSESTVSRIRTEHFPLTLESARPSHTSQYLCASSVTGPYNSPLHFGNGTRLTVT.